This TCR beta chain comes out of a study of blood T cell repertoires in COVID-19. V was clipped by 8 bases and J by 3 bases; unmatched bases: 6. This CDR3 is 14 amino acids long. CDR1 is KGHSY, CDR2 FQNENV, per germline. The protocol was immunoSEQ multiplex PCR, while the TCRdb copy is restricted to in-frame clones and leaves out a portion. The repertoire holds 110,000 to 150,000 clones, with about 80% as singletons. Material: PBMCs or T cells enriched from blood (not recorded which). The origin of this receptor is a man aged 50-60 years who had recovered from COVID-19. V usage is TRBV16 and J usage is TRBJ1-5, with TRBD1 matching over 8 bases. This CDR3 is CASASRGHNQPQHF. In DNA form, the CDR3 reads TGTGCCAGCGCTTCCAGGGGGCACAATCAGCCCCAGCATTTT. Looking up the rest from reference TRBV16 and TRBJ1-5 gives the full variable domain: GEEVAQTPKHLVRGEGQKAKLYCAPIKGHSYVFWYQQVLKNEFKFLISFQNENVFDETGMPKERFSAKCLPNSPCSLEIQATKLEDSAVYFCASASRGHNQPQHFGDGTRLSIL.